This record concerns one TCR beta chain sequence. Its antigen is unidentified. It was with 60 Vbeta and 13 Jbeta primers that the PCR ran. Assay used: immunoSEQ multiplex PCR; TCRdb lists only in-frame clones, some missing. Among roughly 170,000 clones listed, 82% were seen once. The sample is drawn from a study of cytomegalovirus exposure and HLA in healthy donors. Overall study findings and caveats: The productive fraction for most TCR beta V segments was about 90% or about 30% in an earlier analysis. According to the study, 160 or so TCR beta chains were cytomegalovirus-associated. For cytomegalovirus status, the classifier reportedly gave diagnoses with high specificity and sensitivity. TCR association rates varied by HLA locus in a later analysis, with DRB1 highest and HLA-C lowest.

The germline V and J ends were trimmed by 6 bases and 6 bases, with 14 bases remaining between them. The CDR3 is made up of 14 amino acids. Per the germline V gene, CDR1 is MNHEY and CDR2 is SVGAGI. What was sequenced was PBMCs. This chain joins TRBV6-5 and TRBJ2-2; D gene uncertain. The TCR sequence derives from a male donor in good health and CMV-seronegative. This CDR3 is CASRPNKRSGELFF. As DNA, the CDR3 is TGTGCCAGCAGACCCAACAAGAGGTCCGGGGAGCTGTTTTTT.